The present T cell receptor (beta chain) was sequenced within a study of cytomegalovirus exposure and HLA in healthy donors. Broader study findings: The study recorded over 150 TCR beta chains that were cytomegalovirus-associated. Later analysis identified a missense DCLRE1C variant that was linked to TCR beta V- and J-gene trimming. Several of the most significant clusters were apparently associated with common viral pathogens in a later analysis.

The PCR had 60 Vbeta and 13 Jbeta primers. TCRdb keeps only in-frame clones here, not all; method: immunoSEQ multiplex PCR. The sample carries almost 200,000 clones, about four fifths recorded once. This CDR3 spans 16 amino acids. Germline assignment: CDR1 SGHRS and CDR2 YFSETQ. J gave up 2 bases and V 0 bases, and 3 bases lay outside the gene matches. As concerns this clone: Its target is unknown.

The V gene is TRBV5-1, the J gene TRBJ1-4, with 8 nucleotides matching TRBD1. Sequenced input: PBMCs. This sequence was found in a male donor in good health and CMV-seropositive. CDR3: CASSLAGGATNEKLFF. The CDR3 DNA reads TGCGCCAGCAGCTTGGCAGGGGGCGCGACTAATGAAAAACTGTTTTTT. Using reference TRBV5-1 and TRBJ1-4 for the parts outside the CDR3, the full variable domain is KAGVTQTPRYLIKTRGQQVTLSCSPISGHRSVSWYQQTPGQGLQFLFEYFSETQRNKGNFPGRFSGRQFSNSRSEMNVSTLELGDSALYLCASSLAGGATNEKLFFGSGTQLSVL.